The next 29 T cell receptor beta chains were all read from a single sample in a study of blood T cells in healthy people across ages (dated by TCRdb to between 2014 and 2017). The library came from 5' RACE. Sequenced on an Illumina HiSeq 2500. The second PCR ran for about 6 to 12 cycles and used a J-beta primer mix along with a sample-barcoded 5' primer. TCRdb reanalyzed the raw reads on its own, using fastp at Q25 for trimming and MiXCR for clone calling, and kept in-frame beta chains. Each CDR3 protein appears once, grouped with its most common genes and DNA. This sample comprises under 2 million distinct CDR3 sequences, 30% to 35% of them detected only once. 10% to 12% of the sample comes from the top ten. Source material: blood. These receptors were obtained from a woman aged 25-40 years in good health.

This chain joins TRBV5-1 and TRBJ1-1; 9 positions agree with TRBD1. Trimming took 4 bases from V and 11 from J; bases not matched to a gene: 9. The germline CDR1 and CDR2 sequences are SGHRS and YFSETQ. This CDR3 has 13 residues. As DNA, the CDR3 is TGCGCCAGCAGCCAAGGACAGGGGCGTCCTGCTTTCTTT. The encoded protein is CASSQGQGRPAFF.

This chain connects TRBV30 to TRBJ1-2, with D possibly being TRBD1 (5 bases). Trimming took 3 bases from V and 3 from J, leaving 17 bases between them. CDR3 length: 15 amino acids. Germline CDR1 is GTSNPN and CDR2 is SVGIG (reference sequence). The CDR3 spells CAWRDSSEGDYGYTF. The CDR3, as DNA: TGTGCCTGGAGAGATTCATCCGAAGGGGACTATGGCTACACCTTC.

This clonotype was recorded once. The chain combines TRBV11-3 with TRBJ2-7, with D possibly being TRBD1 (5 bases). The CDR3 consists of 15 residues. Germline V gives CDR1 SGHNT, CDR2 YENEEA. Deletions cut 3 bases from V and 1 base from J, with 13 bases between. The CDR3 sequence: CASSFESGASYEQYF. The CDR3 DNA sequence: TGTGCCAGCAGCTTTGAATCTGGGGCTTCCTACGAGCAGTACTTC.

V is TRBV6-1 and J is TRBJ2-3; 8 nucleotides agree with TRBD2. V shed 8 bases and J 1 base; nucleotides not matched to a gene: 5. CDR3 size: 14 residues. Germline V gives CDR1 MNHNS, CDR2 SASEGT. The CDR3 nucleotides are TGTGCCAGCGTTCTAGCGGGTCGCACAGATACGCAGTATTTT. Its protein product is CASVLAGRTDTQYF.

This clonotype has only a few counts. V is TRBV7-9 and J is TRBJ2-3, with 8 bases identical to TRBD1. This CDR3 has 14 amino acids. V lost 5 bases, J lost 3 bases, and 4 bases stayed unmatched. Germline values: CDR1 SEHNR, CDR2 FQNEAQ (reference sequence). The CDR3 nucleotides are TGTGCCAGCAGCCAGAGACAGGGGACAGATACGCAGTATTTT. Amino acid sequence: CASSQRQGTDTQYF.

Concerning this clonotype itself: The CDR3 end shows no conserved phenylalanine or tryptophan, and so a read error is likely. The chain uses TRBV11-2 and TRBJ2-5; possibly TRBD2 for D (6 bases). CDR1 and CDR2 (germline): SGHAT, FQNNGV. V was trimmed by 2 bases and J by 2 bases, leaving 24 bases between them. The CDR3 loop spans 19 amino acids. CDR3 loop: CASSLREEWRPRDQETQYV. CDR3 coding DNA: TGTGCCAGCAGCTTAAGGGAGGAGTGGCGACCTAGGGATCAAGAGACCCAGTACGTC.

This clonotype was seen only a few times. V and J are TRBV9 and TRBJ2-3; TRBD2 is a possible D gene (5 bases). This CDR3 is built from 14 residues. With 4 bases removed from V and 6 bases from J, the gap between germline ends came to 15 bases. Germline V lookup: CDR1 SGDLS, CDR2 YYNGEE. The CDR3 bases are TGTGCCAGCAGCTATGGGTCTAGCAAGGATACGCAGTATTTT. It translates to CASSYGSSKDTQYF.

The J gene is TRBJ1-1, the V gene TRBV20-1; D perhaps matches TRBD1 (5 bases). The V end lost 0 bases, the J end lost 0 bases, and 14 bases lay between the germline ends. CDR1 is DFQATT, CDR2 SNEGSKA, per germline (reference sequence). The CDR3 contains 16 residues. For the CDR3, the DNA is TGCAGTGCTAGAGATCCTTACAGGAATATGAACACTGAAGCTTTCTTT. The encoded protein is CSARDPYRNMNTEAFF.

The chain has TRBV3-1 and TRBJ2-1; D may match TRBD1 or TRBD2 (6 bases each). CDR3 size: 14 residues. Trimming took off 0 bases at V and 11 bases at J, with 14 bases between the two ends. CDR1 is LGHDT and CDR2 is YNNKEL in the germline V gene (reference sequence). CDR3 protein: CASSQELSGAQQFF. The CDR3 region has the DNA TGTGCCAGCAGCCAAGAGCTTTCGGGGGCCCAGCAGTTCTTC.

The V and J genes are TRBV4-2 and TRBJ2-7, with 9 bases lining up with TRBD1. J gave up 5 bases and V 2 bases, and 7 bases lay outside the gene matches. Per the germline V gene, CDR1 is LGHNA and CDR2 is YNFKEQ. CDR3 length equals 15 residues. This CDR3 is CASSQTADRGHEQYF. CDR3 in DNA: TGTGCCAGCAGCCAAACGGCGGACAGGGGCCACGAGCAGTACTTC.

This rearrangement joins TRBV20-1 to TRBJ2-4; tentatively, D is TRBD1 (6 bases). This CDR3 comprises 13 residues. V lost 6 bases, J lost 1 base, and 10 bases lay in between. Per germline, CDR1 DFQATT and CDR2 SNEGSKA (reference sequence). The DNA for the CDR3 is TGCAGTGCCGAGGACAGCGCCAAAAACATTCAGTACTTC. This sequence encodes CSAEDSAKNIQYF.

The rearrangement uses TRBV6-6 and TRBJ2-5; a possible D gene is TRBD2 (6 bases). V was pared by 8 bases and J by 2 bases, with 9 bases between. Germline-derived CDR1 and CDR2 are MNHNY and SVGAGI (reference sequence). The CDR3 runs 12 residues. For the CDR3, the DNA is TGTGCCAGCGCTAGCGCACAAGAGACCCAGTACTTC. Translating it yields CASASAQETQYF.

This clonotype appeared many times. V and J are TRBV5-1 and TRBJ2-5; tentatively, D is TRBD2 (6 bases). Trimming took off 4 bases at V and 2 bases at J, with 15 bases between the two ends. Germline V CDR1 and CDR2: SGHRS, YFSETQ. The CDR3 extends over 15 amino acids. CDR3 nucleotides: TGCGCCAGCAGCACCACTGGACTACCACAAGAGACCCAGTACTTC. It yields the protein CASSTTGLPQETQYF.

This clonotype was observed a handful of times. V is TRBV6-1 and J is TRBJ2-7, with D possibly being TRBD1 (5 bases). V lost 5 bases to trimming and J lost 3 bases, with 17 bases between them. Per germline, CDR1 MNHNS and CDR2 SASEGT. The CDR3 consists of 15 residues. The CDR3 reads CASSTQGYIDYEQYF. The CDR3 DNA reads TGTGCCAGCAGTACCCAGGGTTATATAGACTACGAGCAGTACTTC.

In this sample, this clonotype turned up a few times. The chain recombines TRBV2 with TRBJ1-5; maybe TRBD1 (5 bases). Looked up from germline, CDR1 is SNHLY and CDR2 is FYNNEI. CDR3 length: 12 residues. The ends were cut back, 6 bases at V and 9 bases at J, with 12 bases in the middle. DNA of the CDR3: TGTGCCAGCAGGGGACCCCGATGGCCCCAGCATTTT. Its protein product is CASRGPRWPQHF.

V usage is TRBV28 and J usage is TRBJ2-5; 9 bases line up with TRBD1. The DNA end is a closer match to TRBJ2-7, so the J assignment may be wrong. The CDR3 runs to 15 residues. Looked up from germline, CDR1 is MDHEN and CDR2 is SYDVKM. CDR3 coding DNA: TGTGCCAGCAGCCTGCTGGACAGGGGCCACTACGAGCAGTACTTC. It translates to CASSLLDRGHYEQYF.

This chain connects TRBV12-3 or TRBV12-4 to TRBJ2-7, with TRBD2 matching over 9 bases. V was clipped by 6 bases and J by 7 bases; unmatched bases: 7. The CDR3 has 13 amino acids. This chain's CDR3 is CASRIAGEREQYF. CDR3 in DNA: TGTGCCAGCAGAATAGCGGGAGAGAGAGAGCAGTACTTC.

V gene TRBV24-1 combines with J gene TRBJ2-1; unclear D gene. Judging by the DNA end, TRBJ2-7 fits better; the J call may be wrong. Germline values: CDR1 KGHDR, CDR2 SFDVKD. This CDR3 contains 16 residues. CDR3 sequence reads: CATSPTPVGSYNEQYF. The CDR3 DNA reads TGTGCCACCAGTCCAACACCCGTGGGTTCCTACAATGAGCAGTACTTC.

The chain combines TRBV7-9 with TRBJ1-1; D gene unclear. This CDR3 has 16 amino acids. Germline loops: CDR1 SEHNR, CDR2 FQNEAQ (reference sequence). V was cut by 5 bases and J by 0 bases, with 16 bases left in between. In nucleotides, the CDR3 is TGTGCCAGCAGCGTTTGGTCGGGGAGGATGAACACTGAAGCTTTCTTT. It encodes CASSVWSGRMNTEAFF.

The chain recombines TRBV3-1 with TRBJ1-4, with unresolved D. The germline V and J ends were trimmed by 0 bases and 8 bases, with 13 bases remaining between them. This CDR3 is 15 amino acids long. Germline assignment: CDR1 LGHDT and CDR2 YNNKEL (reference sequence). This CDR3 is CASSQDGNSGEKLFF. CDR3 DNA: TGTGCCAGCAGCCAAGACGGAAACTCTGGGGAAAAACTGTTTTTT.

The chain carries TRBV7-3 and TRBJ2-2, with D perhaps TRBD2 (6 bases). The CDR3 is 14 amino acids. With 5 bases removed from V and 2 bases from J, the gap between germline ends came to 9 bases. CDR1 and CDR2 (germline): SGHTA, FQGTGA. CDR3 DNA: TGTGCCAGCAGCGACGGACTAAACACCGGGGAGCTGTTTTTT. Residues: CASSDGLNTGELFF.

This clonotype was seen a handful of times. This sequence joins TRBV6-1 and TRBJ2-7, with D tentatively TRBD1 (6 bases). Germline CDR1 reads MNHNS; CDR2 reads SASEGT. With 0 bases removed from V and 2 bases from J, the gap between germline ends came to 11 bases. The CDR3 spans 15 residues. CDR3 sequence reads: CASSEAYSGAYEQYF. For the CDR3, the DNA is TGTGCCAGCAGTGAAGCGTACTCAGGGGCCTACGAGCAGTACTTC.

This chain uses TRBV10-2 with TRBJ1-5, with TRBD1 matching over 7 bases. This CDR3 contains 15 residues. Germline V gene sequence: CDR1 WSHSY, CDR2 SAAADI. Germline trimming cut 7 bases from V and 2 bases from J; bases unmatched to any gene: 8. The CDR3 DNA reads TGCGCCAGCAAACCCACAGGGGATGGCAATCAGCCCCAGCATTTT. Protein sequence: CASKPTGDGNQPQHF.

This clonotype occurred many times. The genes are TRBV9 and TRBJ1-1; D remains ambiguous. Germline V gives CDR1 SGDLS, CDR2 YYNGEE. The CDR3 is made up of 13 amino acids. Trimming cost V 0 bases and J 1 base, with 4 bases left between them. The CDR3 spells CASSVGANTEAFF. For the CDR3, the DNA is TGTGCCAGCAGCGTAGGAGCGAACACTGAAGCTTTCTTT. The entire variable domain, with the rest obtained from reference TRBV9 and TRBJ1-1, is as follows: DSGVTQTPKHLITATGQRVTLRCSPRSGDLSVYWYQQSLDQGLQFLIQYYNGEERAKGNILERFSAQQFPDLHSELNLSSLELGDSALYFCASSVGANTEAFFGQGTRLTVV.

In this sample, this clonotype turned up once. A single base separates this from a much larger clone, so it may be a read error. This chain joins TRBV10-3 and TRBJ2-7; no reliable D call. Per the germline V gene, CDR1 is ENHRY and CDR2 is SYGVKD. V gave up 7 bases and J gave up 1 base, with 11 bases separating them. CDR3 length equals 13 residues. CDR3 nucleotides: TGTGCCATCATGCAGGACCCGTCCTACGAGCAGTACTTC. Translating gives CAIMQDPSYEQYF.

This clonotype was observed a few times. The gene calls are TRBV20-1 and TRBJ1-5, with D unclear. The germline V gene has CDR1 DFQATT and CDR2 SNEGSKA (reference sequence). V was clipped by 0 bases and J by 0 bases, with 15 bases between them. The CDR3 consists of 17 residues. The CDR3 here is CSARDFTAAYSNQPQHF. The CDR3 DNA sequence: TGCAGTGCTAGAGATTTCACAGCCGCTTATAGCAATCAGCCCCAGCATTTT.

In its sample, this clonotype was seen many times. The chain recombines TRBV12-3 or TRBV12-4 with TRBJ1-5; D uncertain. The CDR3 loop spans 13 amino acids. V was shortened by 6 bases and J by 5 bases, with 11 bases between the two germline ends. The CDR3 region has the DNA TGTGCCAGCAGCTTGTCCCTCTATCAGCCCCAGCATTTT. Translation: CASSLSLYQPQHF.

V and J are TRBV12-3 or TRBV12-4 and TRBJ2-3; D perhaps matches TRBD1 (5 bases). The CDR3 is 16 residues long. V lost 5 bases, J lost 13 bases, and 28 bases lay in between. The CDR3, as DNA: TGTGCCAGCAGTCCCACAGGAAACTTTCGAGCAGATGCGGAGTATTTT. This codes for CASSPTGNFRADAEYF.

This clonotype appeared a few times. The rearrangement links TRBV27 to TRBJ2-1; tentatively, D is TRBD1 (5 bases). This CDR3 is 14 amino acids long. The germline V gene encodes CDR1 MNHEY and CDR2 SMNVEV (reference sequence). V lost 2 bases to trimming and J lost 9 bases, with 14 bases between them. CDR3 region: CASSLEFRVTEQFF. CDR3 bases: TGTGCCAGCAGTTTAGAGTTCAGGGTAACTGAGCAGTTCTTC.